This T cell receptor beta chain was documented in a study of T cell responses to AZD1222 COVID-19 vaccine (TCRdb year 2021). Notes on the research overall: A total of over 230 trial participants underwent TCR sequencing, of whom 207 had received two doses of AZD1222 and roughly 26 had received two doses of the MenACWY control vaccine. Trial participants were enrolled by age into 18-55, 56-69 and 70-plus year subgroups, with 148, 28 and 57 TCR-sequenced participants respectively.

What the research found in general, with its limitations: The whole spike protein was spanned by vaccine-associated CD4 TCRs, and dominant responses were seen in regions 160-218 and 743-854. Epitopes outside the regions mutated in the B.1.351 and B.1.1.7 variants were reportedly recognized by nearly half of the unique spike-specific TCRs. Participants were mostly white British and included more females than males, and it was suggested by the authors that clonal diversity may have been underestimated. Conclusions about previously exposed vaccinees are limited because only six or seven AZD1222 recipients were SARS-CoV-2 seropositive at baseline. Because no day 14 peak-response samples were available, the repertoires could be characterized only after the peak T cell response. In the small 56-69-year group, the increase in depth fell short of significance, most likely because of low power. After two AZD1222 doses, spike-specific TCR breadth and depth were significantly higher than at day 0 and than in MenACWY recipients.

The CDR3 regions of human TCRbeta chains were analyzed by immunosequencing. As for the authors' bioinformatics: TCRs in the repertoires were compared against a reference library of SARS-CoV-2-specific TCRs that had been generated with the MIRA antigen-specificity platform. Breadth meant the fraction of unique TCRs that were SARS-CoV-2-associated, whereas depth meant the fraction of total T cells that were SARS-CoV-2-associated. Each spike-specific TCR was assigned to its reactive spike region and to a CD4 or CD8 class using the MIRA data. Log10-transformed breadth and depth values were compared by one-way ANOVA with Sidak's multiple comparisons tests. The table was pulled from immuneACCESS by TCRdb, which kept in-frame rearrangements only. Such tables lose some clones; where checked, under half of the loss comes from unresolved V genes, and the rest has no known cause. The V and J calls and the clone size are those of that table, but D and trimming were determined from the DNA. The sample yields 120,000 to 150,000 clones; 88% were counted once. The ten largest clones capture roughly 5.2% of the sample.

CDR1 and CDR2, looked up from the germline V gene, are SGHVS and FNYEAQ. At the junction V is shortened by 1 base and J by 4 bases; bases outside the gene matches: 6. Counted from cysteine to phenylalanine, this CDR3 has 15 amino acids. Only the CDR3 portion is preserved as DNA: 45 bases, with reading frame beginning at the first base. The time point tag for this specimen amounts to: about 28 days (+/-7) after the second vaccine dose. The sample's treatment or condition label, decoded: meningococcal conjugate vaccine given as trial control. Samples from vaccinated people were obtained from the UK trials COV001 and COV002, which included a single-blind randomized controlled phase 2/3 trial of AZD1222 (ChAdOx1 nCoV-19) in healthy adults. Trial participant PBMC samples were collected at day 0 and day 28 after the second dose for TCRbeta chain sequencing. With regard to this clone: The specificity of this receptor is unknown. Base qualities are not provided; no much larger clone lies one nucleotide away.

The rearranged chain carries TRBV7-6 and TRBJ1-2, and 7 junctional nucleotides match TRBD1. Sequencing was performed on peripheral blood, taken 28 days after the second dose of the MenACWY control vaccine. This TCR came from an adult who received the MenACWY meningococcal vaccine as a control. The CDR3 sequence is CASSLDARDSYGYTF. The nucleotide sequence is TGTGCCAGCAGCTTAGACGCCAGGGACAGCTATGGCTACACCTTC.